This T cell receptor beta chain was identified during a study of T cells after yellow fever vaccination. In the study overall: Preparing low-cell-number fractions relied on SMART-Seq v4 Ultra Low Input.

With 9 bases removed from V and 9 bases from J, the gap between germline ends came to 16 bases. CDR3 size: 13 residues. Germline CDR1 is SGHDT and CDR2 is YYEEEE. In making TCR cDNA, 5'RACE template switching added a universal primer site and UMIs to it. In TCRdb, the 5' RACE reads were re-called with MiXCR into one record per CDR3 protein. Of some 250,000 distinct CDR3 sequences detected, about 3.7% appear once; the ten largest clones hold 15% to 20%. In this sample, this clonotype turned up many times. The chain has TRBV5-6 and TRBJ1-6; a weak D match, TRBD1 (5 bases). The clonotype comes from a young man who received the YFV17D yellow fever vaccine. The sequenced sample was PBMCs, obtained 15 days after the yellow fever booster vaccination. CDR3 amino acids: CATNRDSLSPLHF. CDR3 sequence (DNA): TGTGCCACCAACCGGGACTCGCTTTCACCCCTCCACTTT.